This T cell receptor (beta chain) was identified during a study of T cell repertoires in cytomegalovirus infection. As for the study in general: Public TCR beta signature analysis indicated the presence of both CMV infection and matching HLA type. Points from the study as a whole: HLA-C-restricted, CMV-specific TCR beta clonotypes were dominant ex vivo. Of the TCR beta families, the public ones yielded a cumulative frequency that identified carriers of CMV plus the relevant HLA.

This clonotype has just a few counts. Its matching antigen is unknown. TCRdb reprocessed the reads with MiXCR, giving one entry per CDR3 protein. The sample consists of around 330,000 distinct CDR3 sequences, roughly 17% of them appearing once. Germline CDR1 MNHEY, CDR2 SVGEGT. V shed 2 bases, J shed 0 bases, and the junction held 7 bases outside the gene matches. The CDR3 sequence is 17 residues long. The clonotype comes from a human donor in good health (CMV status not recorded). Some clones in this sample may be carry-over from other donors' samples. V gene TRBV6-2 or TRBV6-3 combines with J gene TRBJ1-1; 9 nucleotides line up with TRBD1. Sequencing was done on a sample of PBMCs. Here the CDR3 DNA reads TGTGCCAGCAGTTACAACCCCGGGACAGGGATGAACACTGAAGCTTTCTTT. It encodes CASSYNPGTGMNTEAFF.